Shown below are 27 T cell receptor beta chains from a single sample sequenced in a study of OX40 agonist ivuxolimab in advanced cancers. Generated by immunoSEQ multiplex PCR, the TCRdb table keeps only in-frame clones and is missing some. The sample shows tens of thousands of clones, over 80% of them seen only once. This specimen consisted of CD4+ or CD8+ T cells sorted from blood, obtained in a trial of the OX40 agonist ivuxolimab. The receptors derive from an adult with an advanced solid tumor such as melanoma, head and neck, liver or kidney cancer.

This chain connects TRBV29-1 to TRBJ1-1; 8 positions match TRBD1. Trimming removed 5 bases from V and 6 bases from J; junction bases left unmatched: 8. CDR1 is SQVTM and CDR2 is ANQGSEA in the germline V gene. The CDR3 loop spans 13 amino acids. The CDR3 coding sequence is TGCAGCGTTCTAACAGGGGGATGGCCTGAAGCTTTCTTT. Translation: CSVLTGGWPEAFF.

This CDR3 is CASSLEPEPGEQYF. The DNA of the CDR3 is TGCGCCAGCAGCTTGGAACCGGAACCCGGCGAGCAGTACTTC. The chain has TRBV5-1 and TRBJ2-7; D is unresolved. Germline V lookup: CDR1 SGHRS, CDR2 YFSETQ. Trimming left V 0 bases short and J 6 bases short, with 13 bases between. The CDR3 totals 14 residues.

The chain links TRBV4-1 to TRBJ2-1, with TRBD2 matching over 8 bases. J was trimmed by 14 bases and V by 0 bases; bases with no gene match: 9. Germline CDR1 MGHRA, CDR2 YSYEKL. This CDR3 region has 14 residues. This CDR3 is CASSQEFVAGIKFF. CDR3 nucleotides: TGCGCCAGCAGCCAAGAGTTCGTAGCGGGAATTAAGTTCTTC.

The V call is TRBV7-2, the J call TRBJ1-4, with D uncertain. This CDR3 has 15 residues. Germline CDR1 SGHTA, CDR2 FQGNSA. V was trimmed by 1 base and J by 1 base, leaving 7 bases between them. CDR3 coding DNA: TGTGCCAGCAGCTTAGGTGGCAGAACTAATGAAAAACTGTTTTTT. It encodes CASSLGGRTNEKLFF.

This clone turned up a few times. V is TRBV29-1 and J is TRBJ1-1; D ambiguous. Germline V CDR1 and CDR2: SQVTM, ANQGSEA. Trimming shortened V by 3 bases and J by 0 bases, and 2 bases separated the two germline ends. CDR3 length: 11 residues. Written as DNA, the CDR3 is TGCAGCGTTGAGATGAACACTGAAGCTTTCTTT. It codes for CSVEMNTEAFF.

The chain is built from TRBV5-4 and TRBJ2-7; the D gene is possibly TRBD1 (5 bases). V lost 5 bases and J lost 2, with 14 bases in between. This CDR3 is 14 amino acids long. The germline CDR1 and CDR2 sequences are SGHNT and YYREEE (reference sequence). The CDR3, as DNA: TGTGCCAGCAGTCTCAGAGACAGCCCCTACGAGCAGTACTTC. Encoded protein: CASSLRDSPYEQYF. Drawing the rest from reference TRBV5-4 and TRBJ2-7, the complete variable domain is ETGVTQSPTHLIKTRGQQVTLRCSSQSGHNTVSWYQQALGQGPQFIFQYYREEENGRGNFPPRFSGLQFPNYSSELNVNALELDDSALYLCASSLRDSPYEQYFGPGTRLTVT.

The CDR3 nucleotides read TGTGCCAGCAGTGAACGAAGAACAGGGACTTACTACGAGCAGTACTTC. Its translation: CASSERRTGTYYEQYF. This chain joins TRBV6-1 and TRBJ2-7; either TRBD1 or TRBD2 may supply D (6 bases each). V lost 2 bases, J lost 3 bases, and 17 bases lay in between. The CDR3 covers 16 residues. Germline V gene lookup returns CDR1 MNHNS and CDR2 SASEGT.

The chain employs TRBV2 and TRBJ2-4; no firm D call. This CDR3 is built from 17 residues. The germline V gene encodes CDR1 SNHLY and CDR2 FYNNEI. The V end lost 5 bases, the J end lost 3 bases, and 20 bases lay between the germline ends. CDR3 protein: CASSPPMSGNSKNIQYF. CDR3 nucleotide sequence: TGTGCCAGCAGTCCACCAATGAGTGGGAATAGCAAAAACATTCAGTACTTC.

Sample share makes this clone medium-sized. The chain uses TRBV19 and TRBJ1-1, with D unclear. Germline V lookup: CDR1 LNHDA, CDR2 SQIVND (reference sequence). Trimming shortened V by 3 bases and J by 1 base, and 6 bases separated the two germline ends. The CDR3 consists of 13 residues. This chain's CDR3 is CASSITENTEAFF. In DNA form, the CDR3 reads TGTGCCAGTAGTATTACAGAGAACACTGAAGCTTTCTTT.

This sequence joins TRBV7-2 and TRBJ1-1; TRBD1 aligns across 7 bases. CDR1 SGHTA and CDR2 FQGNSA come from the germline V gene. CDR3 length: 14 amino acids. V shed 3 bases, J shed 1 base, and the junction held 2 bases outside the gene matches. The CDR3 DNA reads TGTGCCAGCAGCTTCAACAGGGGGAACACTGAAGCTTTCTTT. This sequence encodes CASSFNRGNTEAFF.

The V and J genes are TRBV6-1 and TRBJ1-2; no definite D call. This CDR3 comprises 13 residues. CDR1 is MNHNS, CDR2 SASEGT, per germline. Trimming removed 5 bases from V and 2 bases from J, with 9 bases in between. The CDR3 DNA reads TGTGCCAGCAGTCAGGACGGAAACTATGGCTACACCTTC. It yields the protein CASSQDGNYGYTF.

V and J are TRBV10-3 and TRBJ2-3; 14 bases align to TRBD2. V gave up 4 bases and J gave up 2 bases; unmatched junction bases: 8. The germline V gene encodes CDR1 ENHRY and CDR2 SYGVKD. CDR3 length equals 18 residues. The CDR3 nucleotides read TGTGCCATCAGTGGAGCCGGGACTAGCGGGAGCCTCACAGATACGCAGTATTTT. This gives the protein CAISGAGTSGSLTDTQYF.

This clone appeared once. The chain recombines TRBV14 with TRBJ2-5, with a weak D call TRBD2 (5 bases). Germline loops: CDR1 SGHDN, CDR2 FVKESK. The length of the CDR3 is 13 residues. V dropped 6 bases and J dropped 3 bases, with 11 bases sitting between them. The CDR3 is CASSRWGEETQYF. In DNA, the CDR3 is TGTGCCAGCAGTCGATGGGGAGAAGAGACCCAGTACTTC.

The J gene is TRBJ2-1, the V gene TRBV4-3, with 8 bases lining up with TRBD2. V lost 0 bases and J lost 7; bases outside the gene matches: 5. Germline loops: CDR1 LGHNA, CDR2 YSLEER. The CDR3 is 15 amino acids. CDR3 nucleotide sequence: TGCGCCAGCAGCCAAGAGCGGGAGGCGGGGAATGAGCAGTTCTTC. It encodes CASSQEREAGNEQFF.

This chain links TRBV7-9 with TRBJ2-1; D is tentatively TRBD1 or TRBD2 (6 bases each). Trimming removed 7 bases at V and 7 bases at J, with 23 bases between. The CDR3 totals 16 residues. Germline lookup yields CDR1 SEHNR and CDR2 FQNEAQ (reference sequence). CDR3 sequence: CASTSGAGTILNEQFF. The CDR3 DNA follows: TGTGCCAGCACCTCGGGGGCAGGGACCATCCTAAATGAGCAGTTCTTC. Combining the CDR3 with reference TRBV7-9 and TRBJ2-1 gives the whole variable domain DTGVSQNPRHKITKRGQNVTFRCDPISEHNRLYWYRQTLGQGPEFLTYFQNEAQLEKSRLLSDRFSAERPKGSFSTLEIQRTEQGDSAMYLCASTSGAGTILNEQFFGPGTRLTVL.

In its sample, this clone is medium-sized. The chain employs TRBV19 and TRBJ2-7; 9 bases agree with TRBD1. Per germline, CDR1 LNHDA and CDR2 SQIVND (reference sequence). The J segment lost 4 bases and the V segment lost 5 bases, leaving 9 bases of the junction unmatched. This CDR3 spans 15 amino acids. CDR3 bases: TGTGCCAGTAGTTCGACAGGGGGGGAGGTTTACGAGCAGTACTTC. Translation: CASSSTGGEVYEQYF.

The sample holds one count of this clone. V is TRBV5-5 and J is TRBJ1-2; D perhaps matches TRBD1 (6 bases). The CDR3 runs to 13 residues. Trimming took off 0 bases at V and 6 bases at J, with 9 bases between the two ends. Germline CDR1 reads SGHKS; CDR2 reads YYEKEE (reference sequence). The CDR3 DNA is TGTGCCAGCAGCTTGGTGGGGACACATGGCTACACCTTC. Its translation is CASSLVGTHGYTF.

This clone was found a few times. This sequence joins TRBV7-9 and TRBJ2-7; D assignment may be TRBD1 or TRBD2 (5 bases each). This CDR3 is 15 amino acids long. CDR1 is SEHNR, CDR2 FQNEAQ, per germline (reference sequence). V lost 3 bases to trimming and J lost 1 base, with 13 bases between them. For the CDR3, the DNA is TGTGCCAGCAGCTTTGGCAGGGACCCTTCCTACGAGCAGTACTTC. It yields the protein CASSFGRDPSYEQYF.

This chain joins TRBV5-8 and TRBJ2-1; 7 positions agree with TRBD2. Per germline, CDR1 SGHTS and CDR2 YDEGEE. The CDR3 loop spans 15 amino acids. The ends lost 4 bases at V and 0 bases at J; junction bases unmatched: 4. CDR3 DNA: TGTGCCAGCAGCCCTAGCGGTAGCTCCTACAATGAGCAGTTCTTC. This codes for CASSPSGSSYNEQFF.

The chain has TRBV11-3 and TRBJ2-3; the D gene is possibly TRBD1 (5 bases). Germline V gene sequence: CDR1 SGHNT, CDR2 YENEEA. Deletions cut 3 bases from V and 6 bases from J, with 31 bases between. The CDR3 is 20 amino acids. CDR3 sequence: CASSFSVVIDPVKYRDTQYF. The CDR3 coding sequence is TGTGCCAGCAGCTTCTCCGTGGTAATTGATCCAGTGAAGTACAGGGATACGCAGTATTTT. The whole variable domain, filled in from reference TRBV11-3 and TRBJ2-3, reads EAGVVQSPRYKIIEKKQPVAFWCNPISGHNTLYWYLQNLGQGPELLIRYENEEAVDDSQLPKDRFSAERLKGVDSTLKIQPAELGDSAVYLCASSFSVVIDPVKYRDTQYFGPGTRLTVL.

A note on this clone: The sample has other DNA sequences that encode this CDR3 too. The J gene is TRBJ2-7, the V gene TRBV6-5, with a possible D match to TRBD2 (5 bases). Trimming took off 7 bases at V and 6 bases at J, with 13 bases between the two ends. The CDR3 covers 12 residues. Germline CDR1 and CDR2: MNHEY and SVGAGI. CDR3 in amino acids: CASTDGVGEQYF. The CDR3 nucleotides read TGTGCCAGCACCGACGGGGTGGGCGAGCAGTACTTC.

The chain carries TRBV6-6 and TRBJ2-5; D is ambiguous. The CDR3 is 12 residues long. Germline lookup yields CDR1 MNHNY and CDR2 SVGAGI (reference sequence). The V end was cut by 0 bases, the J end by 13 bases, with 12 bases between. The DNA for the CDR3 is TGTGCCAGCAGTTACTCGAGTGGGTCAGCGTACTTC. It specifies CASSYSSGSAYF.

This chain connects TRBV9 to TRBJ1-2, with D maybe TRBD1 (6 bases). This CDR3 region has 13 residues. Germline V gene sequence: CDR1 SGDLS, CDR2 YYNGEE. The ends were cut back, 8 bases at V and 1 base at J, with 12 bases in the middle. The CDR3 sequence: CASRDRSNYGYTF. In DNA form, the CDR3 reads TGTGCCAGTAGAGACAGGAGTAACTATGGCTACACCTTC.

The V and J genes are TRBV19 and TRBJ2-7; the D gene is possibly TRBD1 (6 bases). There are 12 residues in the CDR3. CDR1 is LNHDA, CDR2 SQIVND, per germline (reference sequence). The V and J ends lost 8 bases and 9 bases respectively, with 17 bases between them. CDR3 in amino acids: CASADSPTGQYF. The CDR3 bases are TGTGCCAGTGCGGACAGCCCGACGGGGCAGTACTTC.

V gene TRBV5-1 combines with J gene TRBJ2-2, with TRBD2 as a possible D gene (5 bases). Germline lookup yields CDR1 SGHRS and CDR2 YFSETQ. The length of the CDR3 is 15 residues. Deletions cut 1 base from V and 4 bases from J, with 11 bases between. The CDR3 DNA reads TGCGCCAGCAGCTTGTTCGGGATCGGCACCGGGGAGCTGTTTTTT. This codes for CASSLFGIGTGELFF.

The rearrangement joins TRBV7-2 to TRBJ1-3; D gene unclear. Trimming took off 1 base at V and 1 base at J, with 8 bases between the two ends. CDR1 is SGHTA, CDR2 FQGNSA, per germline. The CDR3 is 15 amino acids. CDR3 DNA: TGTGCCAGCAGCTTAGGGCCCGGGTCTGGAAACACCATATATTTT. Translation: CASSLGPGSGNTIYF.

The chain employs TRBV9 and TRBJ2-3; TRBD1 agrees at 7 bases. With V trimmed by 4 bases and J by 1 base, 6 bases remained unmatched. The CDR3 is 15 residues long. Germline V gene sequence: CDR1 SGDLS, CDR2 YYNGEE. For the CDR3, the DNA is TGTGCCAGCAGCCCCCGACAGGGTCGCACAGATACGCAGTATTTT. This gives the protein CASSPRQGRTDTQYF.